This entry describes one TCR beta chain. Its antigen is currently unknown. The table came from immunoSEQ multiplex PCR; TCRdb's copy has only in-frame clones and leaves some out. Of around 110,000 clones in the sample, just under 95% were seen once. This specimen belongs to a study of OX40 agonist ivuxolimab in advanced cancers. Background on the study: The diagnoses of dose-escalation patients were hepatocellular carcinoma, melanoma, renal cell or head and neck cancer.

The germline CDR1 and CDR2 sequences are SGHVS and FNYEAQ. V lost 2 bases to trimming and J lost 3 bases, with 16 bases between them. The CDR3 is 16 residues long. Study findings and constraints: More expanded clones were found, on average, in CD8+ than in CD4+ T cells.

The specimen comprised CD4+ or CD8+ T cells sorted from blood, sampled in a trial of the OX40 agonist ivuxolimab. The chain employs TRBV7-6 and TRBJ1-2, with a tentative D call TRBD1 (6 bases). This TCR was recovered from an adult with an advanced solid tumor such as melanoma, head and neck, liver or kidney cancer. The CDR3 loop reads CASSLTSPGAYYGYTF. CDR3 bases: TGTGCCAGCAGCTTAACATCTCCGGGGGCCTACTATGGCTACACCTTC.